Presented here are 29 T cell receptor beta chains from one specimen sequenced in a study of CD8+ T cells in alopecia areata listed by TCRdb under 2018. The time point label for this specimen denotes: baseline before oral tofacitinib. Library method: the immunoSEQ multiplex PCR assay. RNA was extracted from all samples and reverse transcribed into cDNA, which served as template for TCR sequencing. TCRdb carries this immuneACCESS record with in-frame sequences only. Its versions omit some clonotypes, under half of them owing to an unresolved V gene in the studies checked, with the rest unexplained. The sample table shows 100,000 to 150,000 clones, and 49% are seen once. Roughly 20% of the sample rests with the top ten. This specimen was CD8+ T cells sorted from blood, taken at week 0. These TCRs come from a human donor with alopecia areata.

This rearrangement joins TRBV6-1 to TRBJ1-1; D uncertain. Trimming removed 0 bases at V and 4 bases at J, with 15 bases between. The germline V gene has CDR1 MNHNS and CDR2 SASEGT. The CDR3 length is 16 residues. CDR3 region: CASSEALGLASTEAFF. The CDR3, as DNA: TGTGCCAGCAGTGAAGCGCTTGGTCTAGCCTCCACTGAAGCTTTCTTT.

CDR3 sequence reads: CSVRWDSYGYTF. CDR3 DNA sequence: TGCAGCGTTCGATGGGACAGCTATGGCTACACCTTC. V usage is TRBV29-1 and J usage is TRBJ1-2, with 7 nucleotides matching TRBD1. The CDR3 loop spans 12 amino acids. V lost 5 bases and J lost 4; bases outside the gene matches: 4. Germline assignment: CDR1 SQVTM and CDR2 ANQGSEA. Combining the CDR3 with reference TRBV29-1 and TRBJ1-2 gives the whole variable domain SAVISQKPSRDICQRGTSLTIQCQVDSQVTMMFWYRQQPGQSLTLIATANQGSEATYESGFVIDKFPISRPNLTFSTLTVSNMSPEDSSIYLCSVRWDSYGYTFGSGTRLTVV.

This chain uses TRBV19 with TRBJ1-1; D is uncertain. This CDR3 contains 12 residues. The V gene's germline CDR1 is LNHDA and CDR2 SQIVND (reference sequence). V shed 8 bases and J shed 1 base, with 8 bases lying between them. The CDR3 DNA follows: TGTGCCAGTCGAGGCGGGAACACTGAAGCTTTCTTT. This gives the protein CASRGGNTEAFF.

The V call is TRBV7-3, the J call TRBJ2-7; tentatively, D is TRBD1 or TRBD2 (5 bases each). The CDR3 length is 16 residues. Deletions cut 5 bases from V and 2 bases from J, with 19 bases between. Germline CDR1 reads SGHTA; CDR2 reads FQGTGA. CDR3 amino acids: CASSPHAGTEAYEQYF. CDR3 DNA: TGTGCCAGCAGCCCTCACGCTGGGACGGAGGCCTACGAGCAGTACTTC.

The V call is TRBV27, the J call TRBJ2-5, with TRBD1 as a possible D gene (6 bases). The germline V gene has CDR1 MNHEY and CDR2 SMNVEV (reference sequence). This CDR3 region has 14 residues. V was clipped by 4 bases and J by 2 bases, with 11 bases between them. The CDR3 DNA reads TGTGCCAGCAGTTCCACAGGGTTACAAGAGACCCAGTACTTC. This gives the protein CASSSTGLQETQYF.

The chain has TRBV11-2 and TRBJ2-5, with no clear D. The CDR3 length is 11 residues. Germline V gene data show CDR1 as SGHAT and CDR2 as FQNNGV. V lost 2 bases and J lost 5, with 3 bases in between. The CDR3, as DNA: TGTGCCAGCAGCTTAACTGAGACCCAGTACTTC. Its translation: CASSLTETQYF.

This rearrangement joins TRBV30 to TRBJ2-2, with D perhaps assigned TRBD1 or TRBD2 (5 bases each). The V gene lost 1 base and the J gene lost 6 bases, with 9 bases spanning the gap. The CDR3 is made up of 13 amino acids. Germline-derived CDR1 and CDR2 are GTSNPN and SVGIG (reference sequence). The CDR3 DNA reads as TGTGCCTGGAGTGACCTGGGGGCCGGGGAGCTGTTTTTT. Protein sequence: CAWSDLGAGELFF.

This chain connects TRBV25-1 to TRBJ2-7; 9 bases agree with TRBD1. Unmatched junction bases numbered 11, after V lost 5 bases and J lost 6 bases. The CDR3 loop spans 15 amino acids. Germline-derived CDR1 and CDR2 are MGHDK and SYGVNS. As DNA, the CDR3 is TGTGCCAGCAGTTACCCCGGGACAGGGTACTCCGAGCAGTACTTC. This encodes CASSYPGTGYSEQYF.

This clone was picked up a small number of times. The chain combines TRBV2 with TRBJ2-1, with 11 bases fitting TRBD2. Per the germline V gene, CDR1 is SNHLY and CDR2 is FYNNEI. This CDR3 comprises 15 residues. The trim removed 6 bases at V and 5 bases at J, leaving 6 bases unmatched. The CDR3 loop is CASRGLAEGDNEQFF. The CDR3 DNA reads TGTGCCAGCAGGGGACTAGCGGAGGGTGACAATGAGCAGTTCTTC. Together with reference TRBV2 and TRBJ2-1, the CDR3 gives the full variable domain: EPEVTQTPSHQVTQMGQEVILRCVPISNHLYFYWYRQILGQKVEFLVSFYNNEISEKSEIFDDQFSVERPDGSNFTLKIRSTKLEDSAMYFCASRGLAEGDNEQFFGPGTRLTVL.

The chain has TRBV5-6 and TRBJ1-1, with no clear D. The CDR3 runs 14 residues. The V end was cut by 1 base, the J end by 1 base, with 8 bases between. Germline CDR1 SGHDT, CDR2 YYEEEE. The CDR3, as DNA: TGTGCCAGCAGCTTGTTTGGGGAGAACACTGAAGCTTTCTTT. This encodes CASSLFGENTEAFF. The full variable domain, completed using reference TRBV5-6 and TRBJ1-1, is DAGVTQSPTHLIKTRGQQVTLRCSPKSGHDTVSWYQQALGQGPQFIFQYYEEEERQRGNFPDRFSGHQFPNYSSELNVNALLLGDSALYLCASSLFGENTEAFFGQGTRLTVV.

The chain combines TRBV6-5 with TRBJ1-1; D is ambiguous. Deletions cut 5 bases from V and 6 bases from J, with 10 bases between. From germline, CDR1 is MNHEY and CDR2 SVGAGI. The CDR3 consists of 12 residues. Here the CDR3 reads CASSASAAEAFF. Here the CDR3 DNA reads TGTGCCAGCAGTGCCTCTGCAGCTGAAGCTTTCTTT.

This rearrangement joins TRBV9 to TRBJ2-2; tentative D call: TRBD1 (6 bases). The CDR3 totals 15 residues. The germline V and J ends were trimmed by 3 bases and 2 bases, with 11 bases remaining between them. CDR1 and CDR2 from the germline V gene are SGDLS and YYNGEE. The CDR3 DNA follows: TGTGCCAGCAGCGCGGGACATTCTAACACCGGGGAGCTGTTTTTT. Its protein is CASSAGHSNTGELFF.

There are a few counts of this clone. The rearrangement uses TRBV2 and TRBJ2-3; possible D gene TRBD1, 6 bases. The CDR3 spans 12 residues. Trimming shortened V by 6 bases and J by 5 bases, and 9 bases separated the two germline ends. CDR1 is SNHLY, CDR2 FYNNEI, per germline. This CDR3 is CASRTGVDTQYF. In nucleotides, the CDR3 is TGTGCCAGCAGGACAGGTGTAGATACGCAGTATTTT.

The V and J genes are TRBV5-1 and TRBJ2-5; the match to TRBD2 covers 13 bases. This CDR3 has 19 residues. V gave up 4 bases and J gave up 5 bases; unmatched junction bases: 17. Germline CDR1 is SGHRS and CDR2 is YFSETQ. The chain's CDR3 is CASSTAGTSGVPGGETQYF. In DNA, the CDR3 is TGCGCCAGCAGCACAGCCGGGACTAGCGGGGTCCCTGGCGGGGAGACCCAGTACTTC.

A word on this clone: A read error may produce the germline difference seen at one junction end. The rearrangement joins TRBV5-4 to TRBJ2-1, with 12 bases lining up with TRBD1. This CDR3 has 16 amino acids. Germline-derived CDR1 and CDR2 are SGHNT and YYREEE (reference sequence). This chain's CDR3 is CASSQGTGGAYNEQFF. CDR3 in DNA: TGCGCCAGCAGCCAAGGGACAGGGGGCGCCTACAATGAGCAGTTCTTC.

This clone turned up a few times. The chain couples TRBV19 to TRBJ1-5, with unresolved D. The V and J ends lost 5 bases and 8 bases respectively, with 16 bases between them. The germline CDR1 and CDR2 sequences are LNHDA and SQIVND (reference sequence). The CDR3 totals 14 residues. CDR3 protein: CASSPSQDWEPQHF. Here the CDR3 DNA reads TGTGCCAGTAGTCCGTCTCAGGATTGGGAGCCCCAGCATTTT.

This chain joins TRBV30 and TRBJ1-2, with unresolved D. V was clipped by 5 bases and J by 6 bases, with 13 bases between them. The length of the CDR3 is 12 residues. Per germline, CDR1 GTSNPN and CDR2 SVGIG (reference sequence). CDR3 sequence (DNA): TGTGCCTGGGGGAAAACAGCTAATGGCTACACCTTC. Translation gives CAWGKTANGYTF.

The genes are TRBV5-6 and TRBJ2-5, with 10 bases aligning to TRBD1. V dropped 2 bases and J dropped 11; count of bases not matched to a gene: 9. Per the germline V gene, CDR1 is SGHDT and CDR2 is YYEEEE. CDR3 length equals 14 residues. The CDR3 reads CASSFGTGVWEQYF. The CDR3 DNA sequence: TGTGCCAGCAGCTTCGGGACAGGGGTGTGGGAGCAGTACTTC.

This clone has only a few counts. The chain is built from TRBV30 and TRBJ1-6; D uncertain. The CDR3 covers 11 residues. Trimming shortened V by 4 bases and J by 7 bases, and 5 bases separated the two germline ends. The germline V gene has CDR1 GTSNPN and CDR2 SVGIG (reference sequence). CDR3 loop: CAWTENSPLHF. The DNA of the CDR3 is TGTGCCTGGACAGAAAATTCACCCCTCCACTTT.

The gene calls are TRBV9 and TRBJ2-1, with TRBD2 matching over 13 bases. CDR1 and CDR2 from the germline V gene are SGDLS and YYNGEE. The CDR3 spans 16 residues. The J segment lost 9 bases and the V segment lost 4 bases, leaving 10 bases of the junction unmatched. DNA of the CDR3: TGTGCCAGCAGCCCTCGTACTAGCGGGGGGGCAGGTGAGCAGTTCTTC. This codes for CASSPRTSGGAGEQFF.

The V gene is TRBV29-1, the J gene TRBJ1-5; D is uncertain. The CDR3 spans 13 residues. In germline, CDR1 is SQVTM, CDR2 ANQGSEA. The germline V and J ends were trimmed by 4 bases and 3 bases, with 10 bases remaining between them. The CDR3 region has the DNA TGCAGCGTTGGGGCCGGACTCAATCAGCCCCAGCATTTT. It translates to CSVGAGLNQPQHF.

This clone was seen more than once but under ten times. CDR3 amino acids: CASSLTGGEDIQYF. In nucleotides, the CDR3 is TGTGCCAGCAGCTTAACAGGGGGTGAAGACATTCAGTACTTC. The J gene is TRBJ2-4, the V gene TRBV5-6, with 8 bases matching TRBD1. Germline V gives CDR1 SGHDT, CDR2 YYEEEE. This CDR3 spans 14 amino acids. Trimming took 2 bases from V and 8 from J; bases not matched to a gene: 6. Combining the CDR3 with reference TRBV5-6 and TRBJ2-4 gives the whole variable domain DAGVTQSPTHLIKTRGQQVTLRCSPKSGHDTVSWYQQALGQGPQFIFQYYEEEERQRGNFPDRFSGHQFPNYSSELNVNALLLGDSALYLCASSLTGGEDIQYFGAGTRLSVL.

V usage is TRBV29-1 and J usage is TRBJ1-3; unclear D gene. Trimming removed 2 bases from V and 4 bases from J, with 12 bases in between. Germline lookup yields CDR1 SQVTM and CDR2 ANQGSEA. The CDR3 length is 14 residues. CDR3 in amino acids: CSVESRTSGNTIYF. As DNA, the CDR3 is TGCAGCGTTGAAAGTAGGACTTCAGGAAACACCATATATTTT.

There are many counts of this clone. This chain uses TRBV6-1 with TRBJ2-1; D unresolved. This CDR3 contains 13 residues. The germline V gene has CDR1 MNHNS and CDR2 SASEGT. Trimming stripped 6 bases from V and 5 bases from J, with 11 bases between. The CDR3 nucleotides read TGTGCCAGCAGCCGGTCGGAAAACAATGAGCAGTTCTTC. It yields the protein CASSRSENNEQFF.

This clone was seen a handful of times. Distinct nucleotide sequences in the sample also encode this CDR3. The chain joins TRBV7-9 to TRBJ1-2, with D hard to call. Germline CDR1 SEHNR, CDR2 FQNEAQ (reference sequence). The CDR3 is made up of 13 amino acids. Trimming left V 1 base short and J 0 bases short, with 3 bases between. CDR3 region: CASSLGTNYGYTF. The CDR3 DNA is TGTGCCAGCAGCTTAGGAACTAACTATGGCTACACCTTC.

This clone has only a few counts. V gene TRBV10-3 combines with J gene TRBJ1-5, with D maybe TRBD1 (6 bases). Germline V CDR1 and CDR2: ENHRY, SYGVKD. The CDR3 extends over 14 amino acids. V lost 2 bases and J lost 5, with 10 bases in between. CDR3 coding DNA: TGTGCCATCAGTGAGGAGGACAGTGATCAGCCCCAGCATTTT. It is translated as CAISEEDSDQPQHF.

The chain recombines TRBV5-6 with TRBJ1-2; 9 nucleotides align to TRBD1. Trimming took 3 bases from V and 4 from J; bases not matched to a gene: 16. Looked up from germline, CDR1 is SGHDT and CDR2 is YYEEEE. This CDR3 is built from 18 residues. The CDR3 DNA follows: TGTGCCAGCAGCTCCGCCCCAGAGGGACAGGGAGTTGCCTATGGCTACACCTTC. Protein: CASSSAPEGQGVAYGYTF.

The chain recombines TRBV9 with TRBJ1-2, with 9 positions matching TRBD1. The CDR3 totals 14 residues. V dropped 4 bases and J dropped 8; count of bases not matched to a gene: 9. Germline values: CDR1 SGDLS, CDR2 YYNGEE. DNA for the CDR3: TGTGCCAGCAGCCCGCCGGGACAGGGAGGCGGCTACACCTTC. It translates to CASSPPGQGGGYTF.

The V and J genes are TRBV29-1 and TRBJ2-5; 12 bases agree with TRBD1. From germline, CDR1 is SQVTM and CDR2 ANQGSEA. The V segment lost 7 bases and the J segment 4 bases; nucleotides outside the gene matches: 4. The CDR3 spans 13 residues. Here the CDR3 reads CSAGTGGRETQYF. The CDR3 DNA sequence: TGCAGCGCCGGGACAGGGGGCCGAGAGACCCAGTACTTC.